The subject of this entry is one T cell receptor (beta chain). The target antigen is unknown. Time point here: cycle 4 day 1 (C4D1), after less than 7 weeks of nivolumab. Each patient experienced a relapse that followed autologous stem cell transplantation, and brentuximab vedotin exposure varied. Using immunoSEQ multiplex PCR, the repertoire was profiled, and TCRdb retains in-frame clones only, with some absent. In the table there are 90,000 to 110,000 clones, roughly nine tenths of which are singletons. The entry originates in a study of PD-1 blockade in classical Hodgkin lymphoma. Study-level results: After ASCT, patients who started nivolumab under 1 year later were excluded. Complete responders' baseline diversity resembled that of newly diagnosed patients.

V was shortened by 2 bases and J by 0 bases, with 13 bases between the two germline ends. The germline V gene encodes CDR1 SNHLY and CDR2 FYNNEI. The length of the CDR3 is 16 residues. Sequenced here: peripheral blood mononuclear cells (PBMCs), sampled before the fourth cycle of nivolumab. The clonotype originates from a human donor with classical Hodgkin lymphoma. J is TRBJ1-1 and V is TRBV2; D might be TRBD1 (6 bases). The CDR3 spells CASSELAGELNTEAFF. The CDR3, as DNA: TGTGCCAGCAGTGAACTGGCAGGGGAATTGAACACTGAAGCTTTCTTT.